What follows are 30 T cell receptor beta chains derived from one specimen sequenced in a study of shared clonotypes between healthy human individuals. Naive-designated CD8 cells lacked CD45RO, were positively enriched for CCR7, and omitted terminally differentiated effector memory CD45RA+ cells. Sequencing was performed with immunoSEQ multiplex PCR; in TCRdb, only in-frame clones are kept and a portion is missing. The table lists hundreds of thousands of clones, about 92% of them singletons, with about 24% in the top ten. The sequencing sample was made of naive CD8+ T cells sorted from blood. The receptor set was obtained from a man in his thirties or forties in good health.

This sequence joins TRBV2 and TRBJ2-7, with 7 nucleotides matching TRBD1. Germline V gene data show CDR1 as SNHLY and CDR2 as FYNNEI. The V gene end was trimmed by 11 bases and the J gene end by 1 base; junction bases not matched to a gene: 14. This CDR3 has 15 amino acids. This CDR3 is CAAHFGTDVSYEQYF. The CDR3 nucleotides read TGTGCCGCTCACTTTGGGACAGACGTTTCCTACGAGCAGTACTTC.

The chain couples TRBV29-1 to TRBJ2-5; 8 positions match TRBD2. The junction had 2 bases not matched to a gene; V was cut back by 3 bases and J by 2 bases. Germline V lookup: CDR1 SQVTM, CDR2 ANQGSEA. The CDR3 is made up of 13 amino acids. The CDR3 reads CSVDREGQETQYF. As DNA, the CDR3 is TGCAGCGTTGACCGGGAGGGGCAAGAGACCCAGTACTTC. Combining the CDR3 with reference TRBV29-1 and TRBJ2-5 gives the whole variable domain SAVISQKPSRDICQRGTSLTIQCQVDSQVTMMFWYRQQPGQSLTLIATANQGSEATYESGFVIDKFPISRPNLTFSTLTVSNMSPEDSSIYLCSVDREGQETQYFGPGTRLLVL.

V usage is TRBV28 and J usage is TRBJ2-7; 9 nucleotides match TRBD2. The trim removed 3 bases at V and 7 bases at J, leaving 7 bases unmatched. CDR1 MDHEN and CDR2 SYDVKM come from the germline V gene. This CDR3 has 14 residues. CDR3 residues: CASSLAGGQREQYF. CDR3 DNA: TGTGCCAGCAGTTTGGCGGGGGGGCAGAGGGAGCAGTACTTC. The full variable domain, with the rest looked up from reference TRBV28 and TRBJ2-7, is DVKVTQSSRYLVKRTGEKVFLECVQDMDHENMFWYRQDPGLGLRLIYFSYDVKMKEKGDIPEGYSVSREKKERFSLILESASTNQTSMYLCASSLAGGQREQYFGPGTRLTVT.

In DNA form, the CDR3 reads TGTGCCAGCACTGGGGACAGGGTGGGAGAGCAGTACTTC. It yields the protein CASTGDRVGEQYF. The chain couples TRBV27 to TRBJ2-7, with 9 bases identical to TRBD1. Germline CDR1 and CDR2: MNHEY and SMNVEV (reference sequence). The CDR3 is 13 residues long. Losses at the gene ends were 7 bases for V and 7 bases for J; bases not matched to a gene: 8.

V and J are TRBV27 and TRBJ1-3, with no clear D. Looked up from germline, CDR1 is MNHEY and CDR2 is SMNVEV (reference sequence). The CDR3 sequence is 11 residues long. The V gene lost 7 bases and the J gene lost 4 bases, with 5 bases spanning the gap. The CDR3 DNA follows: TGTGCCAGCATAACCGGAAACACCATATATTTT. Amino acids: CASITGNTIYF.

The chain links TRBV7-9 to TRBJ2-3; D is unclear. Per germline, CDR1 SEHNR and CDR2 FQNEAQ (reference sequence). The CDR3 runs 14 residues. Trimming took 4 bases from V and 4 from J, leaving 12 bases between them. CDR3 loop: CASSSQAIADTQYF. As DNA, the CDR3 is TGTGCCAGCAGCTCCCAAGCCATCGCAGATACGCAGTATTTT.

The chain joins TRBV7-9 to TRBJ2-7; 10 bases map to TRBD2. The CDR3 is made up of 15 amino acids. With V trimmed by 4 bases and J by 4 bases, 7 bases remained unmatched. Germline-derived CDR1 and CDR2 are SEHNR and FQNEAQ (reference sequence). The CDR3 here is CASSSPRTSGYEQYF. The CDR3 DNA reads TGTGCCAGCAGCTCACCTCGGACTAGCGGTTACGAGCAGTACTTC.

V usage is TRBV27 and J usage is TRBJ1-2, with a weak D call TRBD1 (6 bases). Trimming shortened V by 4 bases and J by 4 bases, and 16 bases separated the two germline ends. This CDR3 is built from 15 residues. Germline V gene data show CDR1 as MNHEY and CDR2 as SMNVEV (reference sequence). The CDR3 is CASSWEKGHPYGYTF. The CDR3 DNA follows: TGTGCCAGCAGTTGGGAAAAGGGACACCCCTATGGCTACACCTTC.

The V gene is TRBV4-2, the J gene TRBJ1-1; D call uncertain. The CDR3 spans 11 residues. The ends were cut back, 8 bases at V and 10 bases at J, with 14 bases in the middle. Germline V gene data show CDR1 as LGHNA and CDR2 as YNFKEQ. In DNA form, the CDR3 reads TGTGCCAGCGGCGAAAGAGTCCCAGCTTTCTTT. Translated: CASGERVPAFF.

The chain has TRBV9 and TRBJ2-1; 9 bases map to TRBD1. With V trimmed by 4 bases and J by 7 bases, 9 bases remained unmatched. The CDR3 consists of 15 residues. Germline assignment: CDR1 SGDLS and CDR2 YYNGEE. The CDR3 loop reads CASSPRTGVGNEQFF. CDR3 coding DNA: TGTGCCAGCAGCCCTAGGACAGGGGTAGGAAATGAGCAGTTCTTC.

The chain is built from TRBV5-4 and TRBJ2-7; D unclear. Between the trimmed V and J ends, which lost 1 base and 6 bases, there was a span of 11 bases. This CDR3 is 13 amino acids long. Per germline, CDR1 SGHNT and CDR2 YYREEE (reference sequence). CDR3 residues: CASSLKVVPEQYF. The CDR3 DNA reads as TGTGCCAGCAGCTTGAAGGTAGTTCCCGAGCAGTACTTC.

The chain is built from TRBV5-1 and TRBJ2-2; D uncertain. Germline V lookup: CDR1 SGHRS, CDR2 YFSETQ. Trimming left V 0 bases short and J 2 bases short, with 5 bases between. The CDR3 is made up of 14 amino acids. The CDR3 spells CASSLDGNTGELFF. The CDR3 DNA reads TGCGCCAGCAGCTTGGACGGTAACACCGGGGAGCTGTTTTTT. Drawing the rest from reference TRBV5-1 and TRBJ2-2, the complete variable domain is KAGVTQTPRYLIKTRGQQVTLSCSPISGHRSVSWYQQTPGQGLQFLFEYFSETQRNKGNFPGRFSGRQFSNSRSEMNVSTLELGDSALYLCASSLDGNTGELFFGEGSRLTVL.

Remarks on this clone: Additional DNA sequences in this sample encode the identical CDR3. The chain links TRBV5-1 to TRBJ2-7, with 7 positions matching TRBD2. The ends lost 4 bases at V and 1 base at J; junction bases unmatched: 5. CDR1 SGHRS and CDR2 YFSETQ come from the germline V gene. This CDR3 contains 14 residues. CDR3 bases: TGCGCCAGCAGCACAGGACTAGGATCCTACGAGCAGTACTTC. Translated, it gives CASSTGLGSYEQYF.

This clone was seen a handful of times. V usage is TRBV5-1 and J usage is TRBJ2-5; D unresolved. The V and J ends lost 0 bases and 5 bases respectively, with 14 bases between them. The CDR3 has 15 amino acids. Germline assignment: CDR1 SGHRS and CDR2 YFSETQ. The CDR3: CASSLENPGHETQYF. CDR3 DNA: TGCGCCAGCAGCTTGGAGAACCCAGGTCATGAGACCCAGTACTTC.

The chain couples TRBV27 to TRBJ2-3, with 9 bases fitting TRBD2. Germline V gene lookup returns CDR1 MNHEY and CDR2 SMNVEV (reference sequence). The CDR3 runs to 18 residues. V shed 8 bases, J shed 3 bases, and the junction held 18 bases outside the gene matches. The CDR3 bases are TGTGCCAGCGGGCATAGGGTAGCGGGAGAGGGTAGGACAGATACGCAGTATTTT. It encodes CASGHRVAGEGRTDTQYF.

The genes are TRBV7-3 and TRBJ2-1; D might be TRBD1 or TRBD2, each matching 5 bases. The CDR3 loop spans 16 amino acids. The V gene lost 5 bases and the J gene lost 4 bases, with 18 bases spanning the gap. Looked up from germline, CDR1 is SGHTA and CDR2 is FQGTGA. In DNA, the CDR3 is TGTGCCAGCAGCCCGATAACGGGACGCCTTTACAATGAGCAGTTCTTC. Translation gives CASSPITGRLYNEQFF. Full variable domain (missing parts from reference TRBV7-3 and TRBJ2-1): GAGVSQTPSNKVTEKGKYVELRCDPISGHTALYWYRQSLGQGPEFLIYFQGTGAADDSGLPNDRFFAVRPEGSVSTLKIQRTERGDSAVYLCASSPITGRLYNEQFFGPGTRLTVL.

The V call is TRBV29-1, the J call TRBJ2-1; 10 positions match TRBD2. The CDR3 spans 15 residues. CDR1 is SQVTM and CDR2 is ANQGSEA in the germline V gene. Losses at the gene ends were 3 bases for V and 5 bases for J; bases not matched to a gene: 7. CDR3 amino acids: CSVERGTSENNEQFF. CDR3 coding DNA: TGCAGCGTTGAGCGAGGGACTAGCGAAAACAATGAGCAGTTCTTC.

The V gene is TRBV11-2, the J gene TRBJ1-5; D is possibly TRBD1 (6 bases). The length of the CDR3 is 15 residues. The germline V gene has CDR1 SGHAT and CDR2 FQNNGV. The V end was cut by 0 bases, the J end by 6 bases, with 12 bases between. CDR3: CASSLDGGPIQPQHF. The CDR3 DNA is TGTGCCAGCAGCTTAGATGGGGGGCCGATTCAGCCCCAGCATTTT.

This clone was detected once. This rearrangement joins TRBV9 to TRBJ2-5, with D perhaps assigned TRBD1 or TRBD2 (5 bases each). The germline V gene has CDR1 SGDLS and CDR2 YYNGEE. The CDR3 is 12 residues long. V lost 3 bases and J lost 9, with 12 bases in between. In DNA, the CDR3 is TGTGCCAGCAGCGGGGACGGATCCCCCCAGTACTTC. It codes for CASSGDGSPQYF. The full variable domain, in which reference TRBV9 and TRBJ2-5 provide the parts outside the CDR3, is DSGVTQTPKHLITATGQRVTLRCSPRSGDLSVYWYQQSLDQGLQFLIQYYNGEERAKGNILERFSAQQFPDLHSELNLSSLELGDSALYFCASSGDGSPQYFGPGTRLLVL.

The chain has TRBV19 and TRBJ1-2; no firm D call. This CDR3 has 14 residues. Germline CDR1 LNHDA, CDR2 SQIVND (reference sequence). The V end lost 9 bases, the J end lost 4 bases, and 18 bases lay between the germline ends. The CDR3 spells CASHKSDSIYGYTF. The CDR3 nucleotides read TGTGCCAGCCACAAATCCGACTCTATCTATGGCTACACCTTC.

CDR3 coding DNA: TGTGCCAGCACTGGGACTAGCGGGAGGGCCACAGAGACCCAGTACTTC. Translated: CASTGTSGRATETQYF. This sequence joins TRBV7-9 and TRBJ2-5, with 16 bases aligning to TRBD2. Germline trimming cut 7 bases from V and 4 bases from J; bases unmatched to any gene: 6. The CDR3 totals 16 residues. Germline V gene data show CDR1 as SEHNR and CDR2 as FQNEAQ (reference sequence).

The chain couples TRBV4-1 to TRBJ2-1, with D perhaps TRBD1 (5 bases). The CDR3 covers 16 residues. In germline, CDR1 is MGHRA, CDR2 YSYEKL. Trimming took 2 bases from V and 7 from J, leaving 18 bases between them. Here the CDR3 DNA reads TGCGCCAGCAGCCAATCAATGGGCCTACCAGGGAATGAGCAGTTCTTC. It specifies CASSQSMGLPGNEQFF.

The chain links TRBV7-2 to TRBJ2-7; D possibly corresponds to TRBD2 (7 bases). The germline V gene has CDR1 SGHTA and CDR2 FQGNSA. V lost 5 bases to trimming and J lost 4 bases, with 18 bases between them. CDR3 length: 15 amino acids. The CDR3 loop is CASSQRGGRRYEQYF. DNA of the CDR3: TGTGCCAGCAGCCAAAGGGGGGGGCGGCGTTACGAGCAGTACTTC.

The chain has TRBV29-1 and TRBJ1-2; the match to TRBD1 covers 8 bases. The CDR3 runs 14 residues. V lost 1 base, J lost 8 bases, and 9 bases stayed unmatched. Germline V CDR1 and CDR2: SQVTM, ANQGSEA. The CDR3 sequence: CSVEGGSGGYGYTF. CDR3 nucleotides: TGCAGCGTTGAAGGGGGATCAGGGGGCTACGGCTACACCTTC.

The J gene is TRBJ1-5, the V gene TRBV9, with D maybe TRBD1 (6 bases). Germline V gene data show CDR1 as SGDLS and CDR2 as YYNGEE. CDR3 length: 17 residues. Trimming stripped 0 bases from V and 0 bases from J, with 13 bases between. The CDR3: CASSVATGQSSNQPQHF. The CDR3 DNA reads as TGTGCCAGCAGCGTAGCTACCGGACAGAGTAGCAATCAGCCCCAGCATTTT.

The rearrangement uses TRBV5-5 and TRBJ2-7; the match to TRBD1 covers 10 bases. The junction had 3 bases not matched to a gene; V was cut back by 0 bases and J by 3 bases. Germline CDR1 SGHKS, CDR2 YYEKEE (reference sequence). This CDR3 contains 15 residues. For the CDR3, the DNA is TGTGCCAGCAGCTTGGTAGGACAGGGGGTCTACGAGCAGTACTTC. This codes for CASSLVGQGVYEQYF.

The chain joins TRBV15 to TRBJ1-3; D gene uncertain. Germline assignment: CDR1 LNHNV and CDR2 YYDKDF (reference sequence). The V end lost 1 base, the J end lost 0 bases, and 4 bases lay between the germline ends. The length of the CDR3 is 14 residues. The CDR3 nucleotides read TGTGCCACCAGCAGAGTTCTCTCTGGAAACACCATATATTTT. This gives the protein CATSRVLSGNTIYF.

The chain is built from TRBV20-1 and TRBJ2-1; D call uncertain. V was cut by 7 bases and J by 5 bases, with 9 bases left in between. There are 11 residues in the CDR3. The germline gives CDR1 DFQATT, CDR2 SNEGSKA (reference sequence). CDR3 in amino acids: CSVRWDNEQFF. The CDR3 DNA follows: TGCAGTGTACGATGGGACAATGAGCAGTTCTTC.

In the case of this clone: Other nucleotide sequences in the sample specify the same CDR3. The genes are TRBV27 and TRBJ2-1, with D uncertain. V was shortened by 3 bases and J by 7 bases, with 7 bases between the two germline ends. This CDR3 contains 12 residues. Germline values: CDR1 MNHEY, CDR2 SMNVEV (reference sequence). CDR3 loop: CASSLLGNEQFF. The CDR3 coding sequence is TGTGCCAGCAGTTTGCTGGGGAATGAGCAGTTCTTC.

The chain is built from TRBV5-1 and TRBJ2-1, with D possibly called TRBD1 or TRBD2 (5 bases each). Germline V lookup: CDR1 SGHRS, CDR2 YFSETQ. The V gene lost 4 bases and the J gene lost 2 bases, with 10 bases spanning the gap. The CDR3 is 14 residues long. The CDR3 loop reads CASSEGTAYNEQFF. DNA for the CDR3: TGCGCCAGCAGCGAAGGGACGGCCTACAATGAGCAGTTCTTC.